This TCR beta chain was recovered during a study of blood T cells in healthy people across ages. Study information: Template switching captured about one barcoded beta molecule per two T cells.

Primed by a sample-barcoded 5' primer and a J-beta primer mix, a second PCR proceeded for about 7 to 12 cycles. Using its own MiXCR run on the 5' RACE reads, TCRdb lists one record per CDR3 protein. The sample carries almost 1 million distinct CDR3 sequences, 45% to 60% recorded once. CDR1 and CDR2 (germline): DFQATT, SNEGSKA (reference sequence). The CDR3 is 13 residues long. Remarks on this clonotype: Germline is not matched at one junction end, which may reflect a read error.

The sequence was obtained from a woman aged 60 to 75 in good health. The chain is built from TRBV20-1 and TRBJ2-7, with a possible D match to TRBD1 (6 bases). The sample consisted of blood. The CDR3 DNA reads TGCAGTGCGATGGGACAAAGCACCTACGAGCGGTACTTC. Protein product: CSAMGQSTYERYF.